This T cell receptor (beta chain) was obtained from a study of blood T cell repertoires in COVID-19 (dated by TCRdb to 2018 to 2020). Regarding the research as a whole: The collaborator samples originated in the United States, Italy and Spain and spanned the acute and convalescent phases of COVID-19. The repertoires were made available in a free public database intended to serve as a resource for research on the immune response to SARS-CoV-2. Subjects who had been exposed to COVID-19, were actively infected with it, or had recovered from it provided the deeply sampled blood TCRbeta repertoires that made up the dataset. The prospective study material was composed of cDNA or gDNA derived from T cells, B-cell-depleted T cells, or PBMCs. The sample metadata nearly always contained a de-identified subject ID, COVID-19 status, age in years and sex. The samples were drawn from two sources: the first 160 participants of the ongoing ImmuneRACE study, and 950 to 1,500 subjects contributed by 6 global collaborators. Where available, HLA class I and class II types were taken from metadata supplied by the sample provider and were not determined by assay-based typing. What the work shows at the level of the full study, not this receptor alone: How much clinical and demographic metadata was included differed by source and by participant, and the metadata was provided uncurated.

The immunoSEQ Assay, a bias-controlled multiplex PCR, was used to amplify TCRbeta CDR3 regions from genomic DNA. For the original study's pipeline: Nucleated cell counts per sample were estimated from amplification of reference gene primers within the assay. Sequence reads were collapsed and filtered to measure the absolute abundance of every unique TCRbeta CDR3 rearrangement. Productive Simpson clonality was computed per sample as the square root of Simpson's diversity index over productive rearrangements. The table comes from immuneACCESS by way of TCRdb, which keeps in-frame sequences with V and J called. Part of the clones is missing from these tables; in studies checked, under half for an unresolved V gene and the rest for unknown reasons. V and J calls and clone size are as listed in that table; D and trimming were resolved from the DNA. This sample comprises hundreds of thousands of clones, about 87% of them detected only once. Roughly 0.87% of the sample is held by the ten biggest clonotypes.

The trim is 5 bases for V and 3 bases for J, with a gap of 11 bases between the germline ends. Spanning cysteine to phenylalanine, the CDR3 consists of 15 amino acids. The entry retains the CDR3 DNA only, 45 bases that are in frame from base 1. The germline V gene yields MNHEY for CDR1 and SVGAGI for CDR2. One collaborating source in Seattle enrolled patients during active infection and followed them longitudinally through the course of disease. Each collaborating institution followed its own protocols to collect whole blood in K2EDTA tubes. For TCRbeta analysis, collaborator samples were shipped as frozen whole blood, as isolated PBMCs, or as DNA extracted from either sample type. This clone was seen only once. What this receptor recognizes is not known. No base qualities exist here, and no much larger clone lies one base off it.

The sequenced sample was peripheral blood. The chain joins TRBV6-5 to TRBJ1-6; the D gene is unclear. The TCR was taken from a young man with COVID-19, enrolled during active disease. This receptor carries the CDR3 CASSKQLNYNSPLHF. The DNA sequence reads TGTGCCAGCAGTAAACAGCTAAACTATAATTCACCCCTCCACTTT.